This TCR beta chain was captured by sequencing in a study of cytomegalovirus exposure and HLA in healthy donors. Across the whole study: Unique TCRs from HLA-typed donors, about 78 million of them, were held in an early data release.

V was clipped by 8 bases and J by 7 bases, with 14 bases between them. Germline CDR1 reads SNHLY; CDR2 reads FYNNEI. This CDR3 region has 13 residues. A multiplex PCR was run with 60 Vbeta primers and 13 Jbeta primers. Data came from immunoSEQ multiplex PCR; TCRdb stores just in-frame clones and leaves some out. This table holds 160,000 or so clones, almost 80% found once. The chain combines TRBV2 with TRBJ1-4, with D perhaps matching TRBD1 (6 bases). This receptor was taken from a man aged 35 to 55 in good health and CMV-seropositive. Sequencing was carried out using PBMCs. In nucleotides, the CDR3 is TGTGCCAGCGCGGACAGCGGTGGTGAAAAACTGTTTTTT. Translated: CASADSGGEKLFF.